One sample yielded the 20 T cell receptor beta chains listed below, sequenced in a study of shared clonotypes between healthy human individuals. Sequencing was performed with immunoSEQ multiplex PCR; in TCRdb, only in-frame clones are kept and a portion is missing. The table shows some 450,000 clones, with approximately 71% occurring only once. The specimen sequenced was PBMCs. Receptor source: a woman between 35 and 50 years old in good health. Some clones in this sample may be carry-over from other donors' samples.

The chain is built from TRBV2 and TRBJ2-2; D may be TRBD1 (5 bases). Germline values: CDR1 SNHLY, CDR2 FYNNEI. V lost 5 bases, J lost 6 bases, and 10 bases lay in between. The CDR3 length is 13 residues. The CDR3 DNA follows: TGTGCCAGCAGTCTAGACAGATCCGGGGAGCTGTTTTTT. Its translation: CASSLDRSGELFF.

The count of this clone is one. The V gene is TRBV28, the J gene TRBJ2-7, with a weak D call TRBD2 (5 bases). Trimming took 3 bases from V and 5 from J, leaving 17 bases between them. From germline, CDR1 is MDHEN and CDR2 SYDVKM. CDR3 length: 15 residues. CDR3 in amino acids: CASSLGLASTHEQYF. The DNA of the CDR3 is TGTGCCAGCAGTTTGGGCCTAGCATCGACCCACGAGCAGTACTTC.

The chain carries TRBV9 and TRBJ2-3; TRBD2 agrees at 10 bases. Germline CDR1 and CDR2: SGDLS and YYNGEE. V was pared by 6 bases and J by 6 bases, with 10 bases of the junction left unmatched. The CDR3 is 15 amino acids. The CDR3 nucleotides are TGTGCCAGCACCATCGGGCTAGCGGGAGCGGATACGCAGTATTTT. Amino acids: CASTIGLAGADTQYF.

The rearrangement joins TRBV7-9 to TRBJ2-7, with TRBD1 matching 7 bases. Germline V gene data show CDR1 as SEHNR and CDR2 as FQNEAQ (reference sequence). J lost 2 bases, V lost 5 bases, and 6 bases had no gene match. The CDR3 is 14 residues long. CDR3 loop: CASSRQGDTYEQYF. CDR3 DNA: TGTGCCAGCAGCCGTCAGGGGGATACCTACGAGCAGTACTTC.

V gene TRBV30 combines with J gene TRBJ1-4; possible D gene TRBD1, 5 bases. Germline V gene sequence: CDR1 GTSNPN, CDR2 SVGIG (reference sequence). Trimming took off 3 bases at V and 2 bases at J, with 16 bases between the two ends. This CDR3 has 16 residues. The CDR3 spells CAWSFGASGTNEKLFF. The CDR3 DNA reads TGTGCCTGGAGCTTCGGGGCGTCAGGGACTAATGAAAAACTGTTTTTT. The complete variable domain, with remaining parts taken from reference TRBV30 and TRBJ1-4, reads SQTIHQWPATLVQPVGSPLSLECTVEGTSNPNLYWYRQAAGRGLQLLFYSVGIGQISSEVPQNLSASRPQDRQFILSSKKLLLSDSGFYLCAWSFGASGTNEKLFFGSGTQLSVL.

This chain uses TRBV25-1 with TRBJ2-7, with TRBD1 as a possible D gene (5 bases). CDR1 is MGHDK, CDR2 SYGVNS, per germline. The CDR3 is made up of 13 amino acids. V lost 3 bases, J lost 2 bases, and 8 bases lay in between. CDR3 in DNA: TGTGCCAGCAGTGACAGGGAACCCTACGAGCAGTACTTC. It translates to CASSDREPYEQYF.

The chain couples TRBV14 to TRBJ2-7; D possibly corresponds to TRBD1 (6 bases). The CDR3 extends over 14 amino acids. Deletions cut 1 base from V and 4 bases from J, with 11 bases between. CDR1 and CDR2 (germline): SGHDN, FVKESK. The CDR3 sequence: CASSQGLQGYEQYF. Written as DNA, the CDR3 is TGTGCCAGCAGCCAAGGGCTACAGGGTTACGAGCAGTACTTC.

This chain joins TRBV2 and TRBJ2-7; 7 nucleotides match TRBD1. This CDR3 comprises 14 residues. J was trimmed by 1 base and V by 6 bases; bases with no gene match: 6. Germline V CDR1 and CDR2: SNHLY, FYNNEI. The CDR3 region has the DNA TGTGCCAGCAGGCCCGGGACAGTGTCCTACGAGCAGTACTTC. This sequence encodes CASRPGTVSYEQYF.

The rearrangement uses TRBV5-4 and TRBJ2-1; D might be TRBD1 (6 bases). The germline V gene encodes CDR1 SGHNT and CDR2 YYREEE (reference sequence). The CDR3 runs to 15 residues. V lost 0 bases to trimming and J lost 4 bases, with 11 bases between them. CDR3 sequence: CASSLATGSYNEQFF. CDR3 nucleotide sequence: TGTGCCAGCAGCTTGGCTACAGGGAGTTACAATGAGCAGTTCTTC.

In the case of this clone: This is likely an artifact of a read error, given a far larger clone one base away. In this CDR3 the conserved last residue, phenylalanine or tryptophan, is missing, so a read error is likely. The chain employs TRBV30 and TRBJ1-2; D might be TRBD1 (5 bases). CDR3 length: 13 amino acids. Germline-derived CDR1 and CDR2 are GTSNPN and SVGIG (reference sequence). Deletions cut 2 bases from V and 4 bases from J, with 11 bases between. The CDR3 region is CAWSLGRIYGYTS. The CDR3 region has the DNA TGTGCCTGGAGTTTGGGACGGATCTATGGCTACACCTCC.

The chain carries TRBV27 and TRBJ2-1; D is uncertain. The CDR3 has 14 amino acids. CDR1 is MNHEY, CDR2 SMNVEV, per germline (reference sequence). V was shortened by 5 bases and J by 4 bases, with 12 bases between the two germline ends. CDR3 in DNA: TGTGCCAGCAGTCAAAGGCCCTCGTACAATGAGCAGTTCTTC. Translation gives CASSQRPSYNEQFF.

The V gene is TRBV30, the J gene TRBJ1-2; D not certain. CDR3 size: 13 residues. V lost 0 bases and J 8 bases, leaving 13 bases between the germline ends. Germline CDR1 GTSNPN, CDR2 SVGIG (reference sequence). The CDR3 coding sequence is TGTGCCTGGAGTGTACAGCGGAGCGGAGGCTACACCTTC. Translation gives CAWSVQRSGGYTF. The full variable domain, in which reference TRBV30 and TRBJ1-2 provide the parts outside the CDR3, is SQTIHQWPATLVQPVGSPLSLECTVEGTSNPNLYWYRQAAGRGLQLLFYSVGIGQISSEVPQNLSASRPQDRQFILSSKKLLLSDSGFYLCAWSVQRSGGYTFGSGTRLTVV.

Notes on this clone: The identical CDR3 is also encoded by other nucleotide sequences in the sample. The J gene is TRBJ1-1, the V gene TRBV11-2, with D perhaps TRBD1 (5 bases). Trimming took 2 bases from V and 2 from J, leaving 6 bases between them. Germline V gene sequence: CDR1 SGHAT, CDR2 FQNNGV. The CDR3 covers 13 residues. CDR3 loop: CASSLQGNTEAFF. CDR3 DNA: TGTGCCAGCAGCTTACAGGGAAACACTGAAGCTTTCTTT.

The rearrangement links TRBV4-1 to TRBJ2-5; TRBD1 matches 12 bases. V lost 4 bases, J lost 0 bases, and 9 bases stayed unmatched. Germline CDR1 MGHRA, CDR2 YSYEKL. The CDR3 totals 18 residues. The CDR3 sequence is CASSRTGTGGSYQETQYF. DNA of the CDR3: TGCGCCAGCAGCCGGACCGGGACAGGGGGCTCGTACCAAGAGACCCAGTACTTC.

This chain connects TRBV18 to TRBJ2-2, with D possibly being TRBD1 (5 bases). V lost 2 bases, J lost 2 bases, and 9 bases lay in between. The CDR3 is made up of 15 amino acids. Germline V gives CDR1 KGHSH, CDR2 LQKENI. In nucleotides, the CDR3 is TGTGCCAGCTCACCAAACAGGCTAAACACCGGGGAGCTGTTTTTT. Its translation: CASSPNRLNTGELFF.

This clone was counted a few times. A clone one base away is much larger, so this may be a read error. Other nucleotide sequences from this sample produce the same CDR3. The CDR3 DNA sequence: TGTGCCTGGAGTGGAGGGACCTACGAGCAGTACTTC. It codes for CAWSGGTYEQYF. The V gene is TRBV30, the J gene TRBJ2-7; a weak D match, TRBD2 (5 bases). Trimming shortened V by 1 base and J by 2 bases, and 6 bases separated the two germline ends. Germline CDR1 and CDR2: GTSNPN and SVGIG (reference sequence). There are 12 residues in the CDR3.

V gene TRBV30 combines with J gene TRBJ1-5; perhaps TRBD1 as D (5 bases). The CDR3 is 14 amino acids. CDR1 and CDR2 from the germline V gene are GTSNPN and SVGIG (reference sequence). Trimming removed 1 base from V and 3 bases from J, with 10 bases in between. This CDR3 is CAWSARGTNQPQHF. The CDR3 DNA sequence: TGTGCCTGGAGTGCCCGGGGGACCAATCAGCCCCAGCATTTT.

This clone has ten or more counts. This chain uses TRBV29-1 with TRBJ2-5; perhaps D is TRBD1 or TRBD2 (7 bases each). The germline V and J ends were trimmed by 6 bases and 9 bases, with 17 bases remaining between them. CDR3 size: 12 residues. Germline V lookup: CDR1 SQVTM, CDR2 ANQGSEA. In DNA, the CDR3 is TGCAGCGTCGCTACAGGGGAGGGGGCCCAGTACTTC. Its translation is CSVATGEGAQYF.

CDR3 residues: CAWSGPSVTDTQYF. CDR3 DNA: TGTGCCTGGAGTGGACCTAGCGTGACAGATACGCAGTATTTT. The chain links TRBV30 to TRBJ2-3; D is possibly TRBD2 (6 bases). V dropped 1 base and J dropped 3 bases, with 11 bases sitting between them. The CDR3 extends over 14 amino acids. CDR1 is GTSNPN and CDR2 is SVGIG in the germline V gene (reference sequence).

This rearrangement joins TRBV6-5 to TRBJ2-7; 7 bases are a match to TRBD1. Trimming took 0 bases from V and 4 from J; bases not matched to a gene: 6. The CDR3 covers 15 residues. The germline CDR1 and CDR2 sequences are MNHEY and SVGAGI. The CDR3: CASSYSGTAVYEQYF. In DNA form, the CDR3 reads TGTGCCAGCAGTTACTCGGGGACAGCTGTGTACGAGCAGTACTTC.